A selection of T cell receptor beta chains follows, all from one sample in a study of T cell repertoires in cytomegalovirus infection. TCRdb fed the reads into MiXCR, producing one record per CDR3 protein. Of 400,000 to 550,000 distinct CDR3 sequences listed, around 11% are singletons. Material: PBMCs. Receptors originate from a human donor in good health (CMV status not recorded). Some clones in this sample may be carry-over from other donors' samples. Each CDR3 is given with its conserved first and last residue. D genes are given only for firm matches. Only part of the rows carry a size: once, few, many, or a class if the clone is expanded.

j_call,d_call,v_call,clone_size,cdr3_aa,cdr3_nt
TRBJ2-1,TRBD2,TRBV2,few,CASSGTSGRSSYNEQFF,TGTGCCAGCTCCGGGACTAGCGGGCGCAGCTCCTACAATGAGCAGTTCTTC
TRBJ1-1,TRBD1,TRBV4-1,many,CASSRGTGGTEAFF,TGCGCCAGCAGCCGCGGGACAGGGGGCACTGAAGCTTTCTTT
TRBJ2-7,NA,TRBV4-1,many,CASSQDFDRSYEQYF,TGCGCCAGCAGCCAAGATTTTGACAGATCCTACGAGCAGTACTTC
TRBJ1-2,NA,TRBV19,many,CATTSRANYGYTF,TGTGCCACGACATCGAGAGCTAACTATGGCTACACCTTC
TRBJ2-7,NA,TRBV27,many,CASSLTTSSYEQYF,TGTGCCAGCAGTTTGACTACCTCAAGCTACGAGCAGTACTTC
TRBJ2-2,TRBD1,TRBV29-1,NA,CSAPGQGAGELFF,TGCAGCGCCCCGGGACAGGGGGCCGGGGAGCTGTTTTTT
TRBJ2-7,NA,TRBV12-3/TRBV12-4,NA,CASSFNSFSYEQYF,TGTGCCAGCAGTTTTAATAGTTTCTCCTACGAGCAGTACTTC
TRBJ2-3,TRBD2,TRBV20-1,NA,CSATLAGGSHTQYF,TGCAGTGCTACACTAGCGGGAGGGTCGCATACGCAGTATTTT
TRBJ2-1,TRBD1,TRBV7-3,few,CASSYDRENEQFF,TGTGCCAGCAGCTACGACAGGGAGAATGAGCAGTTCTTC
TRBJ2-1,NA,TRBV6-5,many,CASSGSADEQFF,TGTGCCAGCTCCGGGTCGGCGGATGAGCAGTTCTTC